The 24 T cell receptor beta chains below were found in one sample sequenced in a study of blood T cell repertoires in COVID-19. TCRdb keeps only in-frame clones here, not all; method: immunoSEQ multiplex PCR. The sample includes 150,000 or so clones, around 88% seen only once; the top ten take more than 5%. The sample was peripheral blood. Receptor source: a human donor in a cohort sampled during active COVID-19.

This chain connects TRBV30 to TRBJ1-4; D gene uncertain. The CDR3 is 14 amino acids. Germline V gene sequence: CDR1 GTSNPN, CDR2 SVGIG (reference sequence). V lost 0 bases and J 8 bases, leaving 13 bases between the germline ends. The chain's CDR3 is CAWSVTRAEEKLFF. In nucleotides, the CDR3 is TGTGCCTGGAGTGTCACGCGGGCGGAGGAAAAACTGTTTTTT.

CDR3 nucleotide sequence: TGTGCCAGCAGTCCCCCCGGGACAGGGGTTACCATTCAGTACTTC. Translating it yields CASSPPGTGVTIQYF. The rearrangement links TRBV28 to TRBJ2-4, with TRBD1 matching 10 bases. CDR1 is MDHEN and CDR2 is SYDVKM in the germline V gene. V lost 5 bases, J lost 9 bases, and 10 bases stayed unmatched. The CDR3 sequence is 15 residues long.

The rearrangement joins TRBV15 to TRBJ2-2; 10 bases agree with TRBD2. This CDR3 has 16 amino acids. V trimming: 5 bases; J trimming: 0 bases; junction bases outside the gene matches: 3. The germline gives CDR1 LNHNV, CDR2 YYDKDF (reference sequence). The CDR3 DNA is TGTGCCACCAGCCGAACTAGCGGGGCGAACACCGGGGAGCTGTTTTTT. Amino acids: CATSRTSGANTGELFF.

This clone was seen a few times. The chain's CDR3 is CASRDDRGSYNEQFF. CDR3 bases: TGTGCCAGCAGGGATGACAGGGGCTCCTACAATGAGCAGTTCTTC. The chain joins TRBV2 to TRBJ2-1; 8 nucleotides agree with TRBD1. Unmatched junction bases numbered 4, after V lost 6 bases and J lost 0 bases. This CDR3 comprises 15 residues. Germline V gives CDR1 SNHLY, CDR2 FYNNEI.

The chain couples TRBV27 to TRBJ2-2, with D possibly matching TRBD1 (6 bases). This CDR3 region has 16 residues. With 4 bases removed from V and 3 bases from J, the gap between germline ends came to 15 bases. Germline loops: CDR1 MNHEY, CDR2 SMNVEV (reference sequence). In DNA, the CDR3 is TGTGCCAGCAGTTCCCCCCAGGGGACCTACACCGGGGAGCTGTTTTTT. Translation: CASSSPQGTYTGELFF.

V and J are TRBV11-3 and TRBJ2-1; unclear D gene. This CDR3 is built from 15 residues. The germline CDR1 and CDR2 sequences are SGHNT and YENEEA. The V and J ends lost 5 bases and 4 bases respectively, with 15 bases between them. In nucleotides, the CDR3 is TGTGCCAGCAGCCTCCGGGTAGCTCCTTACAATGAGCAGTTCTTC. This sequence encodes CASSLRVAPYNEQFF. The variable domain in full, with the rest retrieved from reference TRBV11-3 and TRBJ2-1, is EAGVVQSPRYKIIEKKQPVAFWCNPISGHNTLYWYLQNLGQGPELLIRYENEEAVDDSQLPKDRFSAERLKGVDSTLKIQPAELGDSAVYLCASSLRVAPYNEQFFGPGTRLTVL.

The CDR3 is CASSQQGVQADTQYF. Here the CDR3 DNA reads TGTGCCAGCAGCCAGCAGGGGGTTCAGGCAGATACGCAGTATTTT. The gene calls are TRBV14 and TRBJ2-3; the match to TRBD1 covers 7 bases. The CDR3 is made up of 15 amino acids. Germline CDR1 and CDR2: SGHDN and FVKESK. The V and J ends lost 3 bases and 4 bases, in that order; junction bases with no gene match: 7.

V usage is TRBV9 and J usage is TRBJ2-7; 8 bases are a match to TRBD1. V shed 0 bases and J 5 bases; nucleotides not matched to a gene: 13. Germline loops: CDR1 SGDLS, CDR2 YYNGEE. The CDR3 is 17 residues long. Here the CDR3 reads CASSVVLAGQVGHEQYF. The CDR3 DNA is TGTGCCAGCAGCGTAGTACTGGCGGGACAGGTGGGACACGAGCAGTACTTC.

The chain joins TRBV20-1 to TRBJ2-7; 8 bases align to TRBD1. V gave up 3 bases and J gave up 5 bases; unmatched junction bases: 6. CDR1 DFQATT and CDR2 SNEGSKA come from the germline V gene (reference sequence). The CDR3 consists of 13 residues. The CDR3 DNA reads TGCAGTGCTAGTCGCCAGGGGGCGAACGAGCAGTACTTC. This gives the protein CSASRQGANEQYF.

The chain is built from TRBV29-1 and TRBJ1-1, with 11 bases identical to TRBD1. The germline V gene has CDR1 SQVTM and CDR2 ANQGSEA. The length of the CDR3 is 17 residues. The J segment lost 4 bases and the V segment lost 4 bases, leaving 14 bases of the junction unmatched. As DNA, the CDR3 is TGCAGCGTTGCCCCTTCCGGGACAGGGGGAAGGGGCACTGAAGCTTTCTTT. This codes for CSVAPSGTGGRGTEAFF.

The chain carries TRBV27 and TRBJ2-3, with 10 bases matching TRBD2. The CDR3 has 16 residues. J gave up 2 bases and V 3 bases, and 5 bases lay outside the gene matches. Germline lookup yields CDR1 MNHEY and CDR2 SMNVEV (reference sequence). Here the CDR3 DNA reads TGTGCCAGCAGTTTCTCAAGCGGGGGGGCCACAGATACGCAGTATTTT. Amino acids: CASSFSSGGATDTQYF.

The genes are TRBV6-5 and TRBJ1-5; 7 bases align to TRBD1. The V gene's germline CDR1 is MNHEY and CDR2 SVGAGI. Unmatched junction bases numbered 7, after V lost 6 bases and J lost 2 bases. This CDR3 has 15 residues. The CDR3 region is CASSTGGQGNQPQHF. As DNA, the CDR3 is TGTGCCAGCAGCACCGGAGGACAGGGCAATCAGCCCCAGCATTTT.

Note on this clone: This same CDR3 is encoded by further DNA sequences in the sample. V is TRBV5-1 and J is TRBJ1-1; D is possibly TRBD1 (6 bases). V lost 0 bases, J lost 1 base, and 7 bases lay in between. The germline V gene has CDR1 SGHRS and CDR2 YFSETQ. This CDR3 has 14 amino acids. The CDR3 region is CASSLGTANTEAFF. The CDR3 nucleotides read TGCGCCAGCAGCTTGGGGACAGCGAACACTGAAGCTTTCTTT. The full variable domain, its missing parts supplied by reference TRBV5-1 and TRBJ1-1, is KAGVTQTPRYLIKTRGQQVTLSCSPISGHRSVSWYQQTPGQGLQFLFEYFSETQRNKGNFPGRFSGRQFSNSRSEMNVSTLELGDSALYLCASSLGTANTEAFFGQGTRLTVV.

The gene calls are TRBV4-3 and TRBJ2-1; 8 bases are a match to TRBD2. CDR3 length: 14 residues. The J segment lost 9 bases and the V segment lost 0 bases, leaving 4 bases of the junction unmatched. Germline loops: CDR1 LGHNA, CDR2 YSLEER. This CDR3 is CASSQDRGGREQFF. In DNA form, the CDR3 reads TGCGCCAGCAGCCAAGACCGGGGGGGCCGTGAGCAGTTCTTC.

This clone has ten or more counts. The V gene is TRBV6-2 or TRBV6-3, the J gene TRBJ2-7; 11 bases map to TRBD1. This CDR3 comprises 19 residues. Trimming removed 5 bases from V and 2 bases from J; junction bases left unmatched: 17. Germline CDR1 is MNHEY and CDR2 is SVGEGT. The CDR3 region has the DNA TGTGCCAGCAGTATGGGGACAGGGGGGCAGCGGGAGGTCGCCTACGAGCAGTACTTC. Encoded protein: CASSMGTGGQREVAYEQYF.

The rearrangement uses TRBV6-5 and TRBJ1-2; 8 bases align to TRBD1. V trimming: 3 bases; J trimming: 4 bases; junction bases outside the gene matches: 10. The CDR3 sequence is 16 residues long. Germline V gives CDR1 MNHEY, CDR2 SVGAGI. CDR3 DNA: TGTGCCAGCAGTTATCCTCGGACAGGGTCGATCTATGGCTACACCTTC. Residues: CASSYPRTGSIYGYTF.

The chain is built from TRBV6-5 and TRBJ1-4; 8 bases are a match to TRBD1. Germline CDR1 is MNHEY and CDR2 is SVGAGI. The V and J ends lost 5 bases and 8 bases, in that order; junction bases with no gene match: 10. This CDR3 region has 15 residues. The CDR3 region has the DNA TGTGCCAGCAGTCCCCTGACAGGGGTAGGAGAAAAACTGTTTTTT. Translation: CASSPLTGVGEKLFF.

This chain links TRBV12-5 with TRBJ1-2, with 8 bases identical to TRBD1. The CDR3 runs to 16 residues. The V gene's germline CDR1 is LGHNT and CDR2 FRNRAP. V shed 2 bases, J shed 6 bases, and the junction held 11 bases outside the gene matches. The CDR3 region is CASGLSPGGAVHGYTF. CDR3 nucleotide sequence: TGTGCTAGTGGTTTGTCGCCAGGGGGCGCGGTACATGGCTACACCTTC.

This chain connects TRBV30 to TRBJ2-5, with a weak D call TRBD1 (6 bases). Germline V gives CDR1 GTSNPN, CDR2 SVGIG (reference sequence). The V end lost 3 bases, the J end lost 4 bases, and 9 bases lay between the germline ends. The CDR3 has 12 residues. The CDR3 nucleotides are TGTGCCTGGAGCAGGGGAAGAGAGACCCAGTACTTC. Amino acids: CAWSRGRETQYF.

This clone has a handful of counts. The chain recombines TRBV21-1 with TRBJ1-3. TRBV21-1 is flagged as a pseudogene. CDR3 length: 18 amino acids. The chain's CDR3 is CASIVEELDIPSGNTIYF. CDR3 sequence (DNA): TGTGCCAGCATAGTCGAGGAACTAGACATACCCTCTGGAAACACCATATATTTT.

This rearrangement joins TRBV19 to TRBJ2-7, with D possibly matching TRBD2 (6 bases). The CDR3 loop spans 14 amino acids. Germline CDR1 reads LNHDA; CDR2 reads SQIVND (reference sequence). V lost 5 bases to trimming and J lost 3 bases, with 14 bases between them. The CDR3, as DNA: TGTGCCAGTAGTTCCCCCGGGAGAAGCTACGAGCAGTACTTC. Its protein is CASSSPGRSYEQYF.

This chain joins TRBV13 and TRBJ2-7, with D possibly TRBD2 on 5 matching bases. Germline-derived CDR1 and CDR2 are PRHDT and FYEKMQ (reference sequence). The CDR3 is made up of 17 amino acids. The ends were cut back, 2 bases at V and 8 bases at J, with 25 bases in the middle. The CDR3 DNA is TGTGCCAGCAGCTTAAACCGGGATAAAGTCCCCTACGGTCAGCAGTACTTC. Translating gives CASSLNRDKVPYGQQYF.

CDR3 DNA sequence: TGTGCCAGCAGAGCTAGCGGCTCCTACGAGCAGTACTTC. Its translation is CASRASGSYEQYF. V usage is TRBV28 and J usage is TRBJ2-7; 7 bases map to TRBD2. The CDR3 sequence is 13 residues long. CDR1 and CDR2 (germline): MDHEN, SYDVKM. Trimming took 6 bases from V and 0 from J; bases not matched to a gene: 2.

The chain carries TRBV14 and TRBJ2-7; TRBD2 agrees at 12 bases. Germline loops: CDR1 SGHDN, CDR2 FVKESK. V gave up 3 bases and J gave up 1 base; unmatched junction bases: 1. There are 15 residues in the CDR3. This CDR3 is CASSHGLAGSYEQYF. The CDR3 bases are TGTGCCAGCAGCCACGGACTAGCGGGGTCCTACGAGCAGTACTTC.